The 6 T cell receptor beta chains below come from one sample, sequenced in a study of blood T cell repertoires in COVID-19. The protocol was immunoSEQ multiplex PCR, while the TCRdb copy is restricted to in-frame clones and leaves out a portion. This table has roughly 400,000 clones, 70% to 90% appearing once. Sequencing input: peripheral blood. The receptors were sampled from a woman aged 55-75 years with COVID-19, enrolled during active disease.

This clone showed up just once. The CDR3 sequence is CASSQDSQGMGSGEKLFF. DNA of the CDR3: TGTGCCAGCAGCCAAGACTCACAGGGGATGGGGAGTGGTGAAAAACTGTTTTTT. The chain couples TRBV3-1 (or the pseudogene TRBV3-2) to TRBJ1-4, with 7 bases matching TRBD1. Germline lookup yields CDR1 LGHDT and CDR2 YNNKEL (reference sequence). Trimming removed 0 bases from V and 7 bases from J; junction bases left unmatched: 14. The CDR3 covers 18 residues.

The genes are TRBV7-7 and TRBJ2-5; D is possibly TRBD2 (6 bases). Trimming removed 5 bases at V and 5 bases at J, with 18 bases between. This CDR3 has 15 amino acids. Germline CDR1 is SSHAT and CDR2 is FNYEAQ (reference sequence). Here the CDR3 DNA reads TGTGCCAGCAGCCCTGGCGGGGCGGGGAGGGAGACCCAGTACTTC. It translates to CASSPGGAGRETQYF.

This chain uses TRBV3-1 (or the pseudogene TRBV3-2) with TRBJ2-3; D may be TRBD2 (6 bases). The CDR3 has 14 amino acids. V was pared by 3 bases and J by 6 bases, with 13 bases between. The germline gives CDR1 LGHDT, CDR2 YNNKEL (reference sequence). DNA of the CDR3: TGTGCCAGCAGCCAGGGAGGTGCACAGGATACGCAGTATTTT. As protein: CASSQGGAQDTQYF.

This clone was seen a handful of times. One end of the junction fails to match germline, which may point to a read error. The V gene is TRBV23-1, the J gene TRBJ2-7, with 7 bases lining up with TRBD1. TRBV23-1 is placed among ORFs of uncertain function. The CDR3 loop spans 11 amino acids. CDR3 loop: CASSHRDRRNF. The DNA for the CDR3 is TGCGCCAGCAGTCACCGGGACAGAAGGAACTTC.

V usage is TRBV29-1 and J usage is TRBJ1-2; D unclear. The V gene lost 4 bases and the J gene lost 0 bases, with 12 bases spanning the gap. Per the germline V gene, CDR1 is SQVTM and CDR2 is ANQGSEA. This CDR3 contains 14 residues. The CDR3 sequence is CSVGWSVSNYGYTF. The CDR3 bases are TGCAGCGTTGGCTGGTCAGTTTCTAACTATGGCTACACCTTC.

This sequence joins TRBV5-8 and TRBJ1-3; D unresolved. The CDR3 extends over 15 amino acids. CDR1 and CDR2 (germline): SGHTS, YDEGEE. Trimming removed 4 bases at V and 0 bases at J, with 11 bases between. The CDR3 loop is CASSPRRDSGNTIYF. Here the CDR3 DNA reads TGTGCCAGCAGCCCCCGGCGGGACTCTGGAAACACCATATATTTT.